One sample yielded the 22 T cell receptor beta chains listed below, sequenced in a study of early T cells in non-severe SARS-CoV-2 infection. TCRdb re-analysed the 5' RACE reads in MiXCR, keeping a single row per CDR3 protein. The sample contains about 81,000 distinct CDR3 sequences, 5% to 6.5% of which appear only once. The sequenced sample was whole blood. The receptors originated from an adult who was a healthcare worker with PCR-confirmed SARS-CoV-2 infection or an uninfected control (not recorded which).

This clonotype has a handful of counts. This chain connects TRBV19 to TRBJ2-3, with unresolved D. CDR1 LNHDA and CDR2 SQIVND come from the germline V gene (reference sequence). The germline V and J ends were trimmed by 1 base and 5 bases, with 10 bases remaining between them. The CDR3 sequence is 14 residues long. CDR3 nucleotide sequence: TGTGCCAGTAGTATAGGGGTTCTTGGAGATACGCAGTATTTT. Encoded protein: CASSIGVLGDTQYF.

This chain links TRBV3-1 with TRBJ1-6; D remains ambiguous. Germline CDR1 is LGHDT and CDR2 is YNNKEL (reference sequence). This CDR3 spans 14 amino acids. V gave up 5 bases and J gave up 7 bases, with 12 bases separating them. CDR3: CASSSRRGNSPLHF. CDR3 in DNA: TGTGCCAGCAGCTCGCGCAGAGGGAATTCACCCCTCCACTTT.

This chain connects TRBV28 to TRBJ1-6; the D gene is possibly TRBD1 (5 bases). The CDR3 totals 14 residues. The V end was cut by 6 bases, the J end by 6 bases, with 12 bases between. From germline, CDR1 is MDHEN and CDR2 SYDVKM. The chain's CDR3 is CASSRVTGNSPLHF. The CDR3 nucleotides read TGTGCCAGCAGCAGGGTGACGGGTAATTCACCCCTCCACTTT.

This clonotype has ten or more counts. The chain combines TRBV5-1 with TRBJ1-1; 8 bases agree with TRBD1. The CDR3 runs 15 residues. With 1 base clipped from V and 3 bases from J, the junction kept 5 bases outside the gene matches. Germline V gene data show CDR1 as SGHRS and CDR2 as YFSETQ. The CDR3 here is CASSLSQGAYTEAFF. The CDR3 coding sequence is TGCGCCAGCAGCTTGAGTCAGGGGGCCTACACTGAAGCTTTCTTT. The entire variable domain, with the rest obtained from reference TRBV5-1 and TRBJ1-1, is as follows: KAGVTQTPRYLIKTRGQQVTLSCSPISGHRSVSWYQQTPGQGLQFLFEYFSETQRNKGNFPGRFSGRQFSNSRSEMNVSTLELGDSALYLCASSLSQGAYTEAFFGQGTRLTVV.

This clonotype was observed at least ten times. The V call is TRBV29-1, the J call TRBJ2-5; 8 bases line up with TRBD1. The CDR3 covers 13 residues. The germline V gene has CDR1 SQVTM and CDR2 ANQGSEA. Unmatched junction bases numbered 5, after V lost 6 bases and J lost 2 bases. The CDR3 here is CSVWTGWQETQYF. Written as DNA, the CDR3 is TGCAGCGTCTGGACAGGGTGGCAAGAGACCCAGTACTTC.

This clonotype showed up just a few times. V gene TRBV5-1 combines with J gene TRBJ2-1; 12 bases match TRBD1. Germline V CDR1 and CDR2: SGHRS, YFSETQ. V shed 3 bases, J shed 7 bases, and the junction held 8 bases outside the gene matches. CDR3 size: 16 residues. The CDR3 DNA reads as TGCGCCAGCAGCTACCGGGACAGGGGGCAGAGTAATGAGCAGTTCTTC. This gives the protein CASSYRDRGQSNEQFF.

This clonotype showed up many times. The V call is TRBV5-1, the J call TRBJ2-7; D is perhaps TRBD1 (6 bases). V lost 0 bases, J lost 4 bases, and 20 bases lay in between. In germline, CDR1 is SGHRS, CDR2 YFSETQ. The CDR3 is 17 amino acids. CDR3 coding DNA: TGCGCCAGCAGCTTGGATTCGGGCCGAGGACAGAGATACGAGCAGTACTTC. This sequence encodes CASSLDSGRGQRYEQYF.

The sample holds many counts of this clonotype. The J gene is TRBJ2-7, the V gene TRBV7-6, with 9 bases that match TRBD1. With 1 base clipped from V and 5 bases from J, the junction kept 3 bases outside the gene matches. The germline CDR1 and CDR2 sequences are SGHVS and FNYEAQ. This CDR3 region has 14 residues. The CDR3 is CASSLEQGANEQYF. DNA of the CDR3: TGTGCCAGCAGCTTAGAACAGGGGGCAAACGAGCAGTACTTC.

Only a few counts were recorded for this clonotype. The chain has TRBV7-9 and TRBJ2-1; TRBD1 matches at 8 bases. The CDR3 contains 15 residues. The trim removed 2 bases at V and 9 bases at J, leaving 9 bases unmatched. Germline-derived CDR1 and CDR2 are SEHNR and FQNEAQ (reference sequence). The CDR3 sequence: CASSLTPDRAGEQFF. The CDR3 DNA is TGTGCCAGCAGCTTAACGCCGGACAGGGCGGGTGAGCAGTTCTTC.

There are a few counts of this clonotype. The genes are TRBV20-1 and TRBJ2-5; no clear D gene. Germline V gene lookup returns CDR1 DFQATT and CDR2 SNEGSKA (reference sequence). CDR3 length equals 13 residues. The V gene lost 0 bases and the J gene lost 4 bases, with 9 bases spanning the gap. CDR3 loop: CSARDGGLETQYF. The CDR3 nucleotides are TGCAGTGCTAGAGATGGTGGTTTAGAGACCCAGTACTTC.

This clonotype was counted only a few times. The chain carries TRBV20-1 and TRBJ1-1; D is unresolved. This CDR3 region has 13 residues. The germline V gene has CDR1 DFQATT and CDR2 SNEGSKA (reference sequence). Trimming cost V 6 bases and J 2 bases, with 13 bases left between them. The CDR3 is CSAPPRVNTEAFF. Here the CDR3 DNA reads TGCAGTGCGCCCCCCCGAGTAAACACTGAAGCTTTCTTT.

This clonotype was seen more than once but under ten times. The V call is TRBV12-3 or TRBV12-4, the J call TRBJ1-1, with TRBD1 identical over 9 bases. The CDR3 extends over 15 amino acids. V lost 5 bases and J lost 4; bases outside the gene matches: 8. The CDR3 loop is CASSLTGGASTEAFF. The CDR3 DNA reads TGTGCCAGCAGTCTTACAGGGGGCGCGAGCACTGAAGCTTTCTTT.

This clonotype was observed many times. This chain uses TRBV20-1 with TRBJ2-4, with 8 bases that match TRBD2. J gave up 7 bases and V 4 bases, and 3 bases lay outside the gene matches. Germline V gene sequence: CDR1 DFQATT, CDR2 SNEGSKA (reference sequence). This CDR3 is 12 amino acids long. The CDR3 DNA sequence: TGCAGTGCTAACCTAGCGGGTAACATTCAGTACTTC. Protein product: CSANLAGNIQYF.

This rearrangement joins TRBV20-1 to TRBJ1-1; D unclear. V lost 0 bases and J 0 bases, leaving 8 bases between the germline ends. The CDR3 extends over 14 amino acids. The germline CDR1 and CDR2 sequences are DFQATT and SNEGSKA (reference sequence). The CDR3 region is CSARDGTLNTEAFF. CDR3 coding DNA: TGCAGTGCTAGAGACGGAACCTTGAACACTGAAGCTTTCTTT.

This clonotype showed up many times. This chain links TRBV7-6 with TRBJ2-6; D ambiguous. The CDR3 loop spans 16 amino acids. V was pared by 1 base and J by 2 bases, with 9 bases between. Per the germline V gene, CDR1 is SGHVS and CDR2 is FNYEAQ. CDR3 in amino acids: CASSLGHSPGANVLTF. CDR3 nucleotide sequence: TGTGCCAGCAGCTTAGGACATTCCCCTGGGGCCAACGTCCTGACTTTC.

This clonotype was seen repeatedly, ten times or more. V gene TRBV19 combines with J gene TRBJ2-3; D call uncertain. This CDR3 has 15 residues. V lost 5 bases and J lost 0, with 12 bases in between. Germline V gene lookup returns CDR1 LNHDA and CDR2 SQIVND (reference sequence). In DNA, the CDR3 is TGTGCCAGTAGTCCCAAGGGCTCTAGCACAGATACGCAGTATTTT. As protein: CASSPKGSSTDTQYF.

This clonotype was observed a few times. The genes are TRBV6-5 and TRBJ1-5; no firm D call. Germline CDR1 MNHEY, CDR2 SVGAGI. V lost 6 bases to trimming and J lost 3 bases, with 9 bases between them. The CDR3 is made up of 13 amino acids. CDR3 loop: CASRRQDNQPQHF. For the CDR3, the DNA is TGTGCCAGCAGGAGGCAGGACAATCAGCCCCAGCATTTT.

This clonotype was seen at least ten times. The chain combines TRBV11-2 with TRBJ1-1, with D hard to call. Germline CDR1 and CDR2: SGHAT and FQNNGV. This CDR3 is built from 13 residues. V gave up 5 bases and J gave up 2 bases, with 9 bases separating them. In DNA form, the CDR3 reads TGTGCCAGCAGCCCACAGCGAAACACTGAAGCTTTCTTT. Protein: CASSPQRNTEAFF.

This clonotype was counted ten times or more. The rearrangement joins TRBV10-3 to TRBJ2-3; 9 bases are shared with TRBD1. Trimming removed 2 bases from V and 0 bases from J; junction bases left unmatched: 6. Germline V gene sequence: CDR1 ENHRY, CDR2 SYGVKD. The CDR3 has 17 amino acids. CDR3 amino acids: CAISEATGGSSTDTQYF. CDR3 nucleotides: TGTGCCATCAGTGAGGCGACAGGGGGGAGTAGCACAGATACGCAGTATTTT.

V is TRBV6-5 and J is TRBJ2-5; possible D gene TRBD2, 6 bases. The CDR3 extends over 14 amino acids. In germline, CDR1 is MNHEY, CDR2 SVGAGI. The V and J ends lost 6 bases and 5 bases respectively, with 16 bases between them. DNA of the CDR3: TGTGCCAGCAGACGGGGGATCGGCGCGGAGACCCAGTACTTC. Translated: CASRRGIGAETQYF.

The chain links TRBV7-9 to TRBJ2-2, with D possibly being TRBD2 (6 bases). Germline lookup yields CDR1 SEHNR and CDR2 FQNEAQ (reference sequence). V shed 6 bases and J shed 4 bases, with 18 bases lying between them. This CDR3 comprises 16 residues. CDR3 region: CASSLMTSGFTGELFF. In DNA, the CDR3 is TGTGCCAGCAGTTTGATGACTAGTGGGTTCACCGGGGAGCTGTTTTTT.

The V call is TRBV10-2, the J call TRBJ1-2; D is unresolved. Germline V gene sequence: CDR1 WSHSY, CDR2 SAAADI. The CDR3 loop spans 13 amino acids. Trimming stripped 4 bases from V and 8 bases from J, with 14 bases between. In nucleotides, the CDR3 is TGCGCCAGCAGTGCGTCTATGCAAAACGGCTACACCTTC. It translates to CASSASMQNGYTF.